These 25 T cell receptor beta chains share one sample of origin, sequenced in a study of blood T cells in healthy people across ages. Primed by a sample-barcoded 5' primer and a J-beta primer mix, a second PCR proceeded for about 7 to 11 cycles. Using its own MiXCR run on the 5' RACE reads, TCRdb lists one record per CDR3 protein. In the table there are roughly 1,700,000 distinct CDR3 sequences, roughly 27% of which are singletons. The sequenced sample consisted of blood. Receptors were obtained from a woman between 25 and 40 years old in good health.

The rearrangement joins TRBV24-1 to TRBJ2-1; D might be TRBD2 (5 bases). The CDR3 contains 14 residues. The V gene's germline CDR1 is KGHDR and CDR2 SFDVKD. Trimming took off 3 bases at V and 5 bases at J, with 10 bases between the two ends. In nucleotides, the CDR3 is TGTGCCACCAGTGATGGAACTAGGGACAATGAGCAGTTCTTC. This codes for CATSDGTRDNEQFF.

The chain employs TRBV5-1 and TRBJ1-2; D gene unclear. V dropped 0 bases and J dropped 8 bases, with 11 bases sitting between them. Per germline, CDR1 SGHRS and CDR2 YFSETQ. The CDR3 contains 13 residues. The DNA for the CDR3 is TGCGCCAGCAGCTTGGATATCAGAGGAGGCTACACCTTC. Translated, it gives CASSLDIRGGYTF.

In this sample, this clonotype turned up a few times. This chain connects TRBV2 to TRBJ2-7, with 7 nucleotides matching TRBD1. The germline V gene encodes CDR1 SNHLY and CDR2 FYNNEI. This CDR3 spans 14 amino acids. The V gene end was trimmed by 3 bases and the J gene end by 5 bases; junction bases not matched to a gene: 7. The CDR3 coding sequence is TGTGCCAGCAGTGAGACAGGGAATACGAACGAGCAGTACTTC. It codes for CASSETGNTNEQYF.

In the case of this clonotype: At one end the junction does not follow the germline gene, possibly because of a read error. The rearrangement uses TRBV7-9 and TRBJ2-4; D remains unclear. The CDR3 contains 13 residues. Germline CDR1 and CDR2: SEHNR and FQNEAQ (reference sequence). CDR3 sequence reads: CTSSPRSKNIQYF. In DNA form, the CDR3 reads TGTACCAGCAGCCCCCGGTCCAAAAACATTCAGTACTTC.

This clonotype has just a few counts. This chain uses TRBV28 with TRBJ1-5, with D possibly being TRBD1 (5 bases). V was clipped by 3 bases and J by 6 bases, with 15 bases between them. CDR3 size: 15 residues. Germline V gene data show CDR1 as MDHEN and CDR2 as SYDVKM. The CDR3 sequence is CASSLGGVRLQPQHF. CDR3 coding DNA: TGTGCCAGCAGTTTGGGGGGGGTTCGTCTTCAGCCCCAGCATTTT.

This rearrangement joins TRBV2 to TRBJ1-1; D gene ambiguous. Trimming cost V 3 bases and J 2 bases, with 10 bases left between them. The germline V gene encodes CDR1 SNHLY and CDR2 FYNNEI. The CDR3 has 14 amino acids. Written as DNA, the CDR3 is TGTGCCAGCAGTGATGGTCCTATAAACACTGAAGCTTTCTTT. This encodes CASSDGPINTEAFF.

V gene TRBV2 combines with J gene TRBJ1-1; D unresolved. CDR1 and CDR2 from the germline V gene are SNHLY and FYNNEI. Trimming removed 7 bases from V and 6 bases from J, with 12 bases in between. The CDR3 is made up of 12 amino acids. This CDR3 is CASTPGTPEAFF. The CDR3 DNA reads TGTGCCAGCACTCCAGGAACGCCTGAAGCTTTCTTT.

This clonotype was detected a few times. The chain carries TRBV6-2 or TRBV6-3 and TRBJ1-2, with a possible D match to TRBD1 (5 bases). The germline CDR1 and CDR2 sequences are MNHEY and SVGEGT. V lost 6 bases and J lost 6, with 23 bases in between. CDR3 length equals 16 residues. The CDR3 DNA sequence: TGTGCCAGCAGAAATCCGGGACCGGGGGAAGAAGATGGCTACACCTTC. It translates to CASRNPGPGEEDGYTF.

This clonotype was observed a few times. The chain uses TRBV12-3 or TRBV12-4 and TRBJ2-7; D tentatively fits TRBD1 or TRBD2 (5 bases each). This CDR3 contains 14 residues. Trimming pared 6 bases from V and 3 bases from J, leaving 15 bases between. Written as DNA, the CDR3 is TGTGCCAGCAGACGGGGCCTCGGGGTCTACGAGCAGTACTTC. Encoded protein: CASRRGLGVYEQYF.

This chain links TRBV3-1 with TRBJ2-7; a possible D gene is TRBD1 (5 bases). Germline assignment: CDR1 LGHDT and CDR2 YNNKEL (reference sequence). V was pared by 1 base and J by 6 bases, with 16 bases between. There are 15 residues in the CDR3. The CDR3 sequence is CASSQGSGLLGEQYF. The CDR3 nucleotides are TGTGCCAGCAGCCAAGGTTCAGGGCTCCTGGGCGAGCAGTACTTC.

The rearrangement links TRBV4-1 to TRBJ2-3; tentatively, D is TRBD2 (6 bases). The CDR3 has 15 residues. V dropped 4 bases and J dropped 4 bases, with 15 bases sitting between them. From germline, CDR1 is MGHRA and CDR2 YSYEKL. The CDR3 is CASSRLGQRADTQYF. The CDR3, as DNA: TGCGCCAGCAGCCGCTTAGGCCAGCGGGCAGATACGCAGTATTTT.

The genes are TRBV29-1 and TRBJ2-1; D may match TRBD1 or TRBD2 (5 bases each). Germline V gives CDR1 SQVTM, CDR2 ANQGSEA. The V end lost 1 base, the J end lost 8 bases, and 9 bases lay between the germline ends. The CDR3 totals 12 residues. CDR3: CSVEALGDEQFF. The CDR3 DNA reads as TGCAGCGTTGAAGCACTAGGGGATGAGCAGTTCTTC.

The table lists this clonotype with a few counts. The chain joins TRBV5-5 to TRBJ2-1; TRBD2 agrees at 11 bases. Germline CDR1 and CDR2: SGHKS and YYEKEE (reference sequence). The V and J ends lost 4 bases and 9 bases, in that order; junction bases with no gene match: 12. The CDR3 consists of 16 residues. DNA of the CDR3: TGTGCCAGCAGCCCCCGGGCTAGCGGGAGGTCGGGTGAGCAGTTCTTC. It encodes CASSPRASGRSGEQFF.

The CDR3 DNA reads TGCGCCAGCTTCGGGGCAGACTACGAGCAGTACTTC. It translates to CASFGADYEQYF. This sequence joins TRBV5-1 and TRBJ2-7; D could derive from TRBD1 or TRBD2 (5 bases each). The V end was cut by 7 bases, the J end by 3 bases, with 11 bases between. CDR1 is SGHRS, CDR2 YFSETQ, per germline. The CDR3 extends over 12 amino acids.

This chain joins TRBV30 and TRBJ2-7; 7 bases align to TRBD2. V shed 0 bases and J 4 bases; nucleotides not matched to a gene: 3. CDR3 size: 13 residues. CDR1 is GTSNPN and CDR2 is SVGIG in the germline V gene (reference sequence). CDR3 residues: CAWSVQLAYEQYF. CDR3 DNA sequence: TGTGCCTGGAGTGTACAACTAGCGTACGAGCAGTACTTC.

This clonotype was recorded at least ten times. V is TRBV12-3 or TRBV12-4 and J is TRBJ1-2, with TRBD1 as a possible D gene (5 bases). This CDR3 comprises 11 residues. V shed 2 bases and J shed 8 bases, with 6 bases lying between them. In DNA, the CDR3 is TGTGCCAGCAGTTTAAGGGGAGGCTACACCTTC. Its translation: CASSLRGGYTF.

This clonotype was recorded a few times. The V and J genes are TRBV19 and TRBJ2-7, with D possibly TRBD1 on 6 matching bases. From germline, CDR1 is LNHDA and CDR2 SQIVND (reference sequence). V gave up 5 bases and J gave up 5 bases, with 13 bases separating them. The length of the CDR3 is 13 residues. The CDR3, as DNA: TGTGCCAGTAGTGCGTACAGGGCTGACGAGCAGTACTTC. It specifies CASSAYRADEQYF.

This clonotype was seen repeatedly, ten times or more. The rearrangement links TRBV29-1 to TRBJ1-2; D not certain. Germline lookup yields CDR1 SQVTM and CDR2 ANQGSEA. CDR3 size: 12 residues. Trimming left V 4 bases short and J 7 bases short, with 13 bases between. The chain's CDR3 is CSVGGQAPGYTF. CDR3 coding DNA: TGCAGCGTTGGAGGTCAGGCTCCTGGCTACACCTTC.

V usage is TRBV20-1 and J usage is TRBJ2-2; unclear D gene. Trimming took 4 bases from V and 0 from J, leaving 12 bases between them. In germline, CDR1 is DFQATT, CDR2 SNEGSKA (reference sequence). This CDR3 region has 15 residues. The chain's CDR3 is CSAMETLANTGELFF. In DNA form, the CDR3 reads TGCAGTGCTATGGAGACATTGGCGAACACCGGGGAGCTGTTTTTT.

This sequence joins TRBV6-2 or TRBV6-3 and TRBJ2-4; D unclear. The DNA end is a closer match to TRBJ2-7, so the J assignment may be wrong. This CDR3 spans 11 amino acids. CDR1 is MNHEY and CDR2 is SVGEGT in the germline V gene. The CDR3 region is CASTRENEQYF. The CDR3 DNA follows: TGTGCCAGCACTCGTGAAAACGAGCAGTACTTC.

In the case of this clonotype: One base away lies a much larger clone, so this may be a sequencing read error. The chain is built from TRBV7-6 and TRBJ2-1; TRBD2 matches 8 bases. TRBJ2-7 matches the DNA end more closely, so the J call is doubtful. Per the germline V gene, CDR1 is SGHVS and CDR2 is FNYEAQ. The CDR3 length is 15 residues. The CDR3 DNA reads TGTGCCAGCAGCCACAGCGGGAGCTCCTACAATGAGCAGTACTTC. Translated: CASSHSGSSYNEQYF.

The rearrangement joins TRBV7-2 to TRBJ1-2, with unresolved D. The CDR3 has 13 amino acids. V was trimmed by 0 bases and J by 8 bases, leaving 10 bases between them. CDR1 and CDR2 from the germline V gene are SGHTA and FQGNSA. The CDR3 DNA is TGTGCCAGCAGCTTAGCAGCGACGGAAGGCTACACCTTC. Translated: CASSLAATEGYTF.

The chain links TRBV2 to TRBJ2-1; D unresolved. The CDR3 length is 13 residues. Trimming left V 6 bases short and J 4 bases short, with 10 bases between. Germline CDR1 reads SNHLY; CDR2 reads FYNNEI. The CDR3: CASRSTDYNEQFF. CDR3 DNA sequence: TGTGCCAGCAGGTCGACGGATTACAATGAGCAGTTCTTC.

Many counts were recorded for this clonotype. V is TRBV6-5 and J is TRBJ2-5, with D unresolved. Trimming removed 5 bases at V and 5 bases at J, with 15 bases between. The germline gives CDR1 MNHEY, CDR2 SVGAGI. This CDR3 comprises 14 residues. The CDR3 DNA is TGTGCCAGCAGTGGTGTAGCACATCGGGAGACCCAGTACTTC. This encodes CASSGVAHRETQYF.

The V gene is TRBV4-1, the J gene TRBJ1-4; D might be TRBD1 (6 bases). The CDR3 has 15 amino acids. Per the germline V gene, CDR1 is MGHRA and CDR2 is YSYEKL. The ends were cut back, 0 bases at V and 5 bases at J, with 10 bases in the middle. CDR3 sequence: CASSQEDRTNEKLFF. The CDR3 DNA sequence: TGCGCCAGCAGCCAAGAGGACAGAACGAATGAAAAACTGTTTTTT.